These 22 T cell receptor beta chains came from one sample sequenced in a study of blood T cell repertoires in COVID-19. Data came from immunoSEQ multiplex PCR; TCRdb stores just in-frame clones and leaves some out. The sample shows roughly 40,000 clones, 76% of them seen only once. The specimen was peripheral blood. The receptors come from a man aged 65 to 85 with active or convalescent COVID-19.

The genes are TRBV19 and TRBJ1-6, with D possibly being TRBD1 (6 bases). Trimming removed 5 bases from V and 5 bases from J, with 10 bases in between. Germline assignment: CDR1 LNHDA and CDR2 SQIVND (reference sequence). The CDR3 has 14 amino acids. This CDR3 is CASSWKGDNSPLHF. In DNA form, the CDR3 reads TGTGCCAGTAGTTGGAAGGGGGATAATTCACCCCTCCACTTT.

This clone was counted a few times. This chain joins TRBV4-1 and TRBJ1-2; possible D gene TRBD1, 6 bases. Trimming removed 4 bases from V and 7 bases from J, with 22 bases in between. There are 16 residues in the CDR3. Germline V lookup: CDR1 MGHRA, CDR2 YSYEKL. The CDR3 bases are TGCGCCAGCAGCCCTCCTATAGTTGAGGGGGTTATTGGCTACACCTTC. It translates to CASSPPIVEGVIGYTF.

The chain is built from TRBV6-5 and TRBJ1-4, with TRBD1 matching over 7 bases. The trim removed 10 bases at V and 7 bases at J, leaving 15 bases unmatched. Germline loops: CDR1 MNHEY, CDR2 SVGAGI. This CDR3 has 15 amino acids. CDR3 nucleotides: TGTGCCACCAGAAGACCCAGGGGGATTGCTGAAAAACTGTTTTTT. Translation: CATRRPRGIAEKLFF.

The V and J genes are TRBV11-2 and TRBJ1-1; 7 bases fit TRBD1. Germline loops: CDR1 SGHAT, CDR2 FQNNGV. The ends lost 5 bases at V and 4 bases at J; junction bases unmatched: 10. CDR3 size: 15 residues. For the CDR3, the DNA is TGTGCCAGCAGCCCCTCCAGGGGGTTTCGCACTGAAGCTTTCTTT. Translating gives CASSPSRGFRTEAFF.

This clone was seen only once. The chain has TRBV4-2 and TRBJ1-1; a possible D gene is TRBD1 (6 bases). With 3 bases removed from V and 6 bases from J, the gap between germline ends came to 14 bases. CDR3 length equals 14 residues. CDR1 is LGHNA and CDR2 is YNFKEQ in the germline V gene. The CDR3 loop is CASSHRSEGAEAFF. DNA for the CDR3: TGTGCCAGCAGCCACAGGTCAGAGGGGGCTGAAGCTTTCTTT.

The rearrangement links TRBV6-5 to TRBJ1-6; TRBD1 aligns across 7 bases. V dropped 7 bases and J dropped 7; count of bases not matched to a gene: 10. In germline, CDR1 is MNHEY, CDR2 SVGAGI. The CDR3 runs to 15 residues. CDR3 protein: CASTGLTGENSPLHF. The CDR3 coding sequence is TGTGCCAGCACCGGACTAACAGGGGAGAATTCACCCCTCCACTTT.

The V gene is TRBV5-4, the J gene TRBJ1-4; D is unresolved. This CDR3 has 13 residues. The germline V gene encodes CDR1 SGHNT and CDR2 YYREEE (reference sequence). V was pared by 0 bases and J by 6 bases, with 6 bases between. The CDR3: CASSLDGDEKLFF. For the CDR3, the DNA is TGTGCCAGCAGCTTGGACGGGGATGAAAAACTGTTTTTT.

V is TRBV3-1 (or the pseudogene TRBV3-2) and J is TRBJ1-1; possible D gene TRBD1, 5 bases. V lost 5 bases to trimming and J lost 6 bases, with 13 bases between them. The CDR3 length is 13 residues. Per the germline V gene, CDR1 is LGHDT and CDR2 is YNNKEL (reference sequence). DNA for the CDR3: TGTGCCAGCAGCAGCCAGGGAATGGCTGAAGCTTTCTTT. Its protein is CASSSQGMAEAFF.

Only a few counts were recorded for this clone. The V and J genes are TRBV2 and TRBJ1-1; D possibly corresponds to TRBD1 (6 bases). V was shortened by 3 bases and J by 5 bases, with 10 bases between the two germline ends. Germline V CDR1 and CDR2: SNHLY, FYNNEI. The length of the CDR3 is 13 residues. The CDR3 reads CASSEGAGTEAFF. DNA for the CDR3: TGTGCCAGCAGTGAGGGGGCCGGTACTGAAGCTTTCTTT.

The chain is built from TRBV14 and TRBJ2-2, with 8 bases aligning to TRBD1. The CDR3 totals 16 residues. Germline CDR1 and CDR2: SGHDN and FVKESK. With 1 base clipped from V and 3 bases from J, the junction kept 4 bases outside the gene matches. The CDR3 protein is CASSQVQGAYTGELFF. The CDR3 coding sequence is TGTGCCAGCAGCCAAGTTCAGGGGGCGTACACCGGGGAGCTGTTTTTT.

The chain uses TRBV28 and TRBJ2-2; D unclear. The CDR3 consists of 15 residues. V was cut by 3 bases and J by 4 bases, with 12 bases left in between. Germline-derived CDR1 and CDR2 are MDHEN and SYDVKM. The chain's CDR3 is CASSFHSRATGELFF. The CDR3 nucleotides read TGTGCCAGCAGTTTCCACAGTAGAGCCACCGGGGAGCTGTTTTTT. Filled out from reference TRBV28 and TRBJ2-2, the complete variable domain reads DVKVTQSSRYLVKRTGEKVFLECVQDMDHENMFWYRQDPGLGLRLIYFSYDVKMKEKGDIPEGYSVSREKKERFSLILESASTNQTSMYLCASSFHSRATGELFFGEGSRLTVL.

The J gene is TRBJ2-5, the V gene TRBV5-1, with TRBD1 as a possible D gene (8 bases). V was trimmed by 2 bases and J by 3 bases, leaving 11 bases between them. CDR3 length: 14 amino acids. Germline V CDR1 and CDR2: SGHRS, YFSETQ. CDR3 sequence (DNA): TGCGCCAGCAGCTTTACAGGGGGGGAAGAGACCCAGTACTTC. It yields the protein CASSFTGGEETQYF.

The V call is TRBV12-5, the J call TRBJ2-1, with 10 bases identical to TRBD2. V shed 2 bases and J 5 bases; nucleotides not matched to a gene: 3. CDR3 length equals 15 residues. From germline, CDR1 is LGHNT and CDR2 FRNRAP. The CDR3 protein is CASGLLSGGHNEQFF. As DNA, the CDR3 is TGTGCTAGTGGTTTGCTTAGCGGGGGGCACAATGAGCAGTTCTTC. Complete variable domain (other parts from reference TRBV12-5 and TRBJ2-1): DARVTQTPRHKVTEMGQEVTMRCQPILGHNTVFWYRQTMMQGLELLAYFRNRAPLDDSGMPKDRFSAEMPDATLATLKIQPSEPRDSAVYFCASGLLSGGHNEQFFGPGTRLTVL.

As regards this clone: A read error may produce the germline difference seen at one junction end. The rearrangement joins TRBV7-7 to TRBJ2-2; the match to TRBD1 covers 9 bases. There are 15 residues in the CDR3. Per the germline V gene, CDR1 is SSHAT and CDR2 is FNYEAQ (reference sequence). The CDR3 spells CASSAGTGPTGELFF. CDR3 nucleotide sequence: TGTGCTAGCAGCGCCGGGACAGGGCCCACCGGGGAGCTGTTTTTT.

J is TRBJ1-5 and V is TRBV6-1; D possibly corresponds to TRBD1 (5 bases). CDR1 and CDR2 (germline): MNHNS, SASEGT. With 2 bases removed from V and 6 bases from J, the gap between germline ends came to 14 bases. This CDR3 comprises 15 residues. CDR3 amino acids: CASSESMGRSQPQHF. CDR3 sequence (DNA): TGTGCCAGCAGTGAAAGTATGGGGCGAAGTCAGCCCCAGCATTTT.

The chain couples TRBV6-5 to TRBJ1-4; TRBD1 aligns across 10 bases. The CDR3 contains 14 residues. The germline CDR1 and CDR2 sequences are MNHEY and SVGAGI. Trimming cost V 0 bases and J 10 bases; bases outside gene matches: 2. CDR3 protein: CASSYSGQGGKLFF. The CDR3 bases are TGTGCCAGCAGTTACTCAGGACAGGGGGGAAAACTGTTTTTT.

This clone was seen at least ten times. This CDR3 is also generated by other DNA sequences in the sample. The chain carries TRBV4-1 and TRBJ2-2; 7 nucleotides agree with TRBD1. The CDR3 length is 14 residues. With 6 bases clipped from V and 5 bases from J, the junction kept 6 bases outside the gene matches. The germline CDR1 and CDR2 sequences are MGHRA and YSYEKL. Written as DNA, the CDR3 is TGCGCCAGCAGTCCTGACAGGGCAACCGGGGAGCTGTTTTTT. Residues: CASSPDRATGELFF.

The V gene is TRBV7-2, the J gene TRBJ1-5; D gene unclear. This CDR3 region has 12 residues. The V and J ends lost 5 bases and 4 bases respectively, with 6 bases between them. Germline V gene sequence: CDR1 SGHTA, CDR2 FQGNSA. The CDR3: CASSDTNQPQHF. The CDR3 DNA is TGTGCCAGCAGCGACACTAATCAGCCCCAGCATTTT.

This clone has more than one count but fewer than ten. This chain links TRBV7-2 with TRBJ2-3, with D unresolved. There are 13 residues in the CDR3. Trimming left V 5 bases short and J 14 bases short, with 20 bases between. CDR1 is SGHTA, CDR2 FQGNSA, per germline. The CDR3 here is CASSTSRSNGLYF. For the CDR3, the DNA is TGTGCCAGCAGCACTTCTCGTAGTAATGGTTTGTATTTT.

This chain joins TRBV27 and TRBJ1-1; the D gene is possibly TRBD1 (5 bases). The CDR3 runs to 13 residues. V dropped 10 bases and J dropped 2 bases, with 14 bases sitting between them. Germline CDR1 reads MNHEY; CDR2 reads SMNVEV (reference sequence). CDR3 amino acids: CATFSGVNTEAFF. As DNA, the CDR3 is TGTGCCACCTTTTCGGGGGTAAACACTGAAGCTTTCTTT.

V gene TRBV11-2 combines with J gene TRBJ2-7; D is undetermined. Per germline, CDR1 SGHAT and CDR2 FQNNGV. The V end lost 5 bases, the J end lost 0 bases, and 23 bases lay between the germline ends. This CDR3 spans 18 amino acids. DNA for the CDR3: TGTGCCAGCAGCAACCTAGTGCCCGACGGAGTCAGCTCCTACGAGCAGTACTTC. It translates to CASSNLVPDGVSSYEQYF.

The gene calls are TRBV30 and TRBJ2-3; 7 nucleotides align to TRBD1. V shed 5 bases and J 9 bases; nucleotides not matched to a gene: 8. Germline-derived CDR1 and CDR2 are GTSNPN and SVGIG (reference sequence). CDR3 size: 12 residues. The CDR3 protein is CAWGDSPGTQYF. Written as DNA, the CDR3 is TGTGCCTGGGGGGACAGCCCGGGGACGCAGTATTTT. The whole variable domain, remainder taken from reference TRBV30 and TRBJ2-3, is SQTIHQWPATLVQPVGSPLSLECTVEGTSNPNLYWYRQAAGRGLQLLFYSVGIGQISSEVPQNLSASRPQDRQFILSSKKLLLSDSGFYLCAWGDSPGTQYFGPGTRLTVL.